Below, 29 T cell receptor beta chains from the same sample are listed, as sequenced in a study of cytomegalovirus exposure and HLA in healthy donors. The PCR employed 60 Vbeta primers together with 13 Jbeta primers. TCRdb's copy holds only in-frame clones and misses some; the assay was immunoSEQ multiplex PCR. The sample has around 190,000 clones; around 77% are singletons. What was sequenced was PBMCs. The receptor set was obtained from a woman in her twenties or thirties in good health and CMV-seronegative.

V usage is TRBV11-2 and J usage is TRBJ2-1, with TRBD2 matching over 8 bases. CDR3 length: 14 residues. With V trimmed by 3 bases and J by 7 bases, 5 bases remained unmatched. Per germline, CDR1 SGHAT and CDR2 FQNNGV. The CDR3 spells CASSFAGGSNEQFF. The CDR3 DNA follows: TGTGCCAGCAGCTTCGCGGGGGGTTCAAATGAGCAGTTCTTC.

The chain carries TRBV7-9 and TRBJ2-7; no clear D gene. Germline lookup yields CDR1 SEHNR and CDR2 FQNEAQ (reference sequence). V was clipped by 1 base and J by 0 bases, with 7 bases between them. This CDR3 region has 14 residues. CDR3 in amino acids: CASSLVLSSYEQYF. For the CDR3, the DNA is TGTGCCAGCAGCTTAGTTTTGAGCTCCTACGAGCAGTACTTC.

The chain couples TRBV5-1 to TRBJ1-2; D unclear. Germline V gene lookup returns CDR1 SGHRS and CDR2 YFSETQ. The V and J ends lost 0 bases and 4 bases respectively, with 4 bases between them. The CDR3 length is 12 residues. The CDR3 nucleotides read TGCGCCAGCAGCTTGGATCGCTATGGCTACACCTTC. Translation: CASSLDRYGYTF.

The V and J genes are TRBV21-1 and TRBJ2-4; the table assigns TRBD1, which was not confirmed against the DNA. TRBV21-1 is deemed a pseudogene. CDR3 length: 15 residues. In nucleotides, the CDR3 is TGTGCCAGCAGCAAAACAGCCTCAGCCAAAAACATTCAGTACTTC. This sequence encodes CASSKTASAKNIQYF.

Comments on this clone: This sample includes further DNA sequences coding for the same CDR3. The chain uses TRBV5-6 and TRBJ2-7, with TRBD1 matching over 8 bases. Losses at the gene ends were 3 bases for V and 3 bases for J; bases not matched to a gene: 11. This CDR3 comprises 16 residues. CDR1 SGHDT and CDR2 YYEEEE come from the germline V gene. The CDR3, as DNA: TGTGCCAGCAGCTCGACAGGGGCACCTGCTCTCTACGAGCAGTACTTC. It encodes CASSSTGAPALYEQYF.

The genes are TRBV4-1 and TRBJ2-3; TRBD2 matches at 8 bases. The CDR3 sequence is 16 residues long. Germline CDR1 is MGHRA and CDR2 is YSYEKL. The V gene end was trimmed by 3 bases and the J gene end by 4 bases; junction bases not matched to a gene: 9. CDR3 loop: CASSHLAGGGADTQYF. The CDR3 DNA reads as TGCGCCAGCAGCCACCTCGCGGGGGGCGGGGCAGATACGCAGTATTTT.

J is TRBJ2-2 and V is TRBV2, with 9 positions matching TRBD1. Germline CDR1 is SNHLY and CDR2 is FYNNEI. The CDR3 has 15 amino acids. V was pared by 6 bases and J by 3 bases, with 5 bases of the junction left unmatched. The CDR3 DNA reads as TGTGCCAGCAGAGCGGACAGGGGAGACACCGGGGAGCTGTTTTTT. As protein: CASRADRGDTGELFF. The whole variable domain, remainder taken from reference TRBV2 and TRBJ2-2, is EPEVTQTPSHQVTQMGQEVILRCVPISNHLYFYWYRQILGQKVEFLVSFYNNEISEKSEIFDDQFSVERPDGSNFTLKIRSTKLEDSAMYFCASRADRGDTGELFFGEGSRLTVL.

The chain is built from TRBV5-5 and TRBJ2-1; the match to TRBD2 covers 16 bases. CDR1 is SGHKS, CDR2 YYEKEE, per germline (reference sequence). Trimming cost V 4 bases and J 0 bases; bases outside gene matches: 4. This CDR3 has 18 residues. The CDR3 coding sequence is TGTGCCAGCAGCGTCGGGACTAGCGGGAGGGGCTCCTACAATGAGCAGTTCTTC. Translated, it gives CASSVGTSGRGSYNEQFF.

This clone was observed a few times. The CDR3 is CASSFGGTDAEAFF. CDR3 nucleotide sequence: TGTGCCAGCAGCTTTGGAGGGACCGATGCGGAAGCTTTCTTT. This chain joins TRBV5-4 and TRBJ1-1; perhaps TRBD1 as D (5 bases). Germline V CDR1 and CDR2: SGHNT, YYREEE (reference sequence). This CDR3 spans 14 amino acids. Trimming took 2 bases from V and 8 from J, leaving 16 bases between them.

V is TRBV6-1 and J is TRBJ2-7; no clear D gene. Per the germline V gene, CDR1 is MNHNS and CDR2 is SASEGT. The CDR3 is made up of 14 amino acids. Trimming shortened V by 2 bases and J by 3 bases, and 11 bases separated the two germline ends. CDR3 loop: CASSEHQKFYEQYF. The CDR3 bases are TGTGCCAGCAGTGAACACCAGAAGTTCTACGAGCAGTACTTC.

The genes are TRBV9 and TRBJ1-6, with 8 bases aligning to TRBD1. With 3 bases clipped from V and 2 bases from J, the junction kept 1 base outside the gene matches. The CDR3 contains 15 residues. Looked up from germline, CDR1 is SGDLS and CDR2 is YYNGEE. The CDR3: CASSAGGAYNSPLHF. In DNA, the CDR3 is TGTGCCAGCAGCGCAGGGGGCGCCTATAATTCACCCCTCCACTTT.

The chain has TRBV25-1 and TRBJ2-7; 7 nucleotides align to TRBD2. The CDR3 runs 14 residues. With V trimmed by 1 base and J by 5 bases, 5 bases remained unmatched. CDR1 and CDR2 (germline): MGHDK, SYGVNS. The CDR3 nucleotides are TGTGCCAGCAGTGAATTGGCGGGAGCCAACGAGCAGTACTTC. The encoded protein is CASSELAGANEQYF.

The rearrangement joins TRBV5-5 to TRBJ2-7, with D perhaps matching TRBD2 (7 bases). The V gene's germline CDR1 is SGHKS and CDR2 YYEKEE (reference sequence). The CDR3 sequence is 14 residues long. The germline V and J ends were trimmed by 0 bases and 5 bases, with 12 bases remaining between them. Here the CDR3 reads CASSLGGGFDEQYF. The DNA of the CDR3 is TGTGCCAGCAGCTTGGGGGGGGGCTTCGACGAGCAGTACTTC.

The J gene is TRBJ1-6, the V gene TRBV5-1, with a tentative D call TRBD1 (6 bases). Trimming took 0 bases from V and 5 from J, leaving 12 bases between them. The CDR3 is 16 residues long. In germline, CDR1 is SGHRS, CDR2 YFSETQ. CDR3 loop: CASSLGGTGNNSPLHF. CDR3 in DNA: TGCGCCAGCAGCTTGGGGGGAACAGGGAATAATTCACCCCTCCACTTT.

Concerning this clone itself: One end of the junction fails to match germline, which may point to a read error. The chain joins TRBV5-4 to TRBJ1-2; possible D gene TRBD1, 5 bases. This CDR3 has 15 amino acids. Germline-derived CDR1 and CDR2 are SGHNT and YYREEE (reference sequence). CDR3 in DNA: TGTGCCAGCAGCTTGGAAGGTCGGACAAACTTTGGCTACACCTTC. This encodes CASSLEGRTNFGYTF.

The chain uses TRBV29-1 and TRBJ1-1; D is possibly TRBD1 (5 bases). CDR3 length: 14 residues. V was shortened by 7 bases and J by 1 base, with 16 bases between the two germline ends. Germline loops: CDR1 SQVTM, CDR2 ANQGSEA. The CDR3 coding sequence is TGCAGCGGGGGCGCTTTAAGCTGGAACACTGAAGCTTTCTTT. Its translation: CSGGALSWNTEAFF.

This chain uses TRBV9 with TRBJ2-5; 9 nucleotides line up with TRBD1. The CDR3 loop spans 14 amino acids. Germline values: CDR1 SGDLS, CDR2 YYNGEE. With V trimmed by 4 bases and J by 2 bases, 3 bases remained unmatched. CDR3 nucleotides: TGTGCCAGCAGCCCCGGGACAGGGCAAGAGACCCAGTACTTC. Its translation is CASSPGTGQETQYF.

In the case of this clone: This specimen includes other DNA sequences encoding the same CDR3. This chain links TRBV5-1 with TRBJ2-7; 12 nucleotides agree with TRBD1. Trimming removed 5 bases from V and 2 bases from J; junction bases left unmatched: 5. The CDR3 totals 15 residues. CDR1 is SGHRS and CDR2 is YFSETQ in the germline V gene. CDR3 nucleotides: TGCGCCAGCAGTTGGGGACAGGGGGCCACCTACGAGCAGTACTTC. Translation gives CASSWGQGATYEQYF. Filled out from reference TRBV5-1 and TRBJ2-7, the complete variable domain reads KAGVTQTPRYLIKTRGQQVTLSCSPISGHRSVSWYQQTPGQGLQFLFEYFSETQRNKGNFPGRFSGRQFSNSRSEMNVSTLELGDSALYLCASSWGQGATYEQYFGPGTRLTVT.

This chain joins TRBV7-6 and TRBJ2-1; the D gene is possibly TRBD2 (6 bases). This CDR3 has 13 residues. Germline V CDR1 and CDR2: SGHVS, FNYEAQ. V was shortened by 1 base and J by 9 bases, with 10 bases between the two germline ends. The CDR3 nucleotides are TGTGCCAGCAGCTTAGGCCTAGCGTCTGAGCAGTTCTTC. This translates into CASSLGLASEQFF.

This clone has a handful of counts. This chain uses TRBV28 with TRBJ1-4; 8 nucleotides agree with TRBD1. The germline V gene has CDR1 MDHEN and CDR2 SYDVKM. V was clipped by 3 bases and J by 8 bases; unmatched bases: 11. The CDR3 is 16 amino acids. The CDR3 sequence: CASSFHGQGRREKLFF. CDR3 nucleotides: TGTGCCAGCAGTTTTCACGGACAGGGAAGACGAGAAAAACTGTTTTTT.

The rearrangement links TRBV13 to TRBJ2-7, with TRBD2 matching over 12 bases. Germline trimming cut 5 bases from V and 3 bases from J; bases unmatched to any gene: 8. Germline-derived CDR1 and CDR2 are PRHDT and FYEKMQ (reference sequence). The CDR3 spans 16 residues. CDR3 in amino acids: CASSPETSGSVYEQYF. CDR3 in DNA: TGTGCCAGCAGCCCTGAGACTAGCGGGAGTGTCTACGAGCAGTACTTC.

The chain recombines TRBV6-5 with TRBJ1-1, with D maybe TRBD1 (6 bases). CDR1 and CDR2 (germline): MNHEY, SVGAGI. V shed 6 bases and J shed 6 bases, with 11 bases lying between them. The CDR3 has 12 amino acids. In DNA form, the CDR3 reads TGTGCCAGCAGGGGGGACACTCCTGAAGCTTTCTTT. As protein: CASRGDTPEAFF.

The chain uses TRBV19 and TRBJ2-1; the D is unclear. CDR1 LNHDA and CDR2 SQIVND come from the germline V gene (reference sequence). Trimming left V 3 bases short and J 8 bases short, with 14 bases between. The CDR3 is made up of 14 amino acids. CDR3 nucleotide sequence: TGTGCCAGTAGTATTAACGGCAGGTTGGATGAGCAGTTCTTC. Translating it yields CASSINGRLDEQFF. The full variable domain, with the rest looked up from reference TRBV19 and TRBJ2-1, is DGGITQSPKYLFRKEGQNVTLSCEQNLNHDAMYWYRQDPGQGLRLIYYSQIVNDFQKGDIAEGYSVSREKKESFPLTVTSAQKNPTAFYLCASSINGRLDEQFFGPGTRLTVL.

This sequence joins TRBV6-1 and TRBJ2-7; a possible D gene is TRBD2 (5 bases). V dropped 4 bases and J dropped 1 base, with 11 bases sitting between them. The CDR3 runs 14 residues. The germline CDR1 and CDR2 sequences are MNHNS and SASEGT. The CDR3 bases are TGTGCCAGCAGTGTTAGCGTCCTATCCTACGAGCAGTACTTC. Residues: CASSVSVLSYEQYF.

V gene TRBV27 combines with J gene TRBJ2-7; tentative D call: TRBD2 (6 bases). The V gene's germline CDR1 is MNHEY and CDR2 SMNVEV (reference sequence). The CDR3 runs to 12 residues. V was shortened by 2 bases and J by 5 bases, with 7 bases between the two germline ends. CDR3 nucleotides: TGTGCCAGCAGTTTAGGGGGGAACGAGCAGTACTTC. As protein: CASSLGGNEQYF.

The rearrangement links TRBV5-1 to TRBJ1-1, with TRBD1 matching 9 bases. Germline V gene data show CDR1 as SGHRS and CDR2 as YFSETQ. The length of the CDR3 is 14 residues. V dropped 1 base and J dropped 4; count of bases not matched to a gene: 2. The CDR3 nucleotides read TGCGCCAGCAGCTTGAACAGGGGGCGCACTGAAGCTTTCTTT. Translation: CASSLNRGRTEAFF. Full variable domain (rest looked up from reference TRBV5-1 and TRBJ1-1): KAGVTQTPRYLIKTRGQQVTLSCSPISGHRSVSWYQQTPGQGLQFLFEYFSETQRNKGNFPGRFSGRQFSNSRSEMNVSTLELGDSALYLCASSLNRGRTEAFFGQGTRLTVV.

This clone was seen once. The chain links TRBV2 to TRBJ2-3, with D possibly being TRBD2 (6 bases). Trimming stripped 5 bases from V and 2 bases from J, with 11 bases between. Germline V CDR1 and CDR2: SNHLY, FYNNEI. The CDR3 length is 14 residues. CDR3 DNA sequence: TGTGCCAGCAGTAGTCGGGGACTCACAGATACGCAGTATTTT. It yields the protein CASSSRGLTDTQYF.

The chain couples TRBV2 to TRBJ1-2, with 9 bases identical to TRBD1. J was trimmed by 8 bases and V by 6 bases; bases with no gene match: 13. The CDR3 is 15 residues long. CDR1 is SNHLY, CDR2 FYNNEI, per germline. The CDR3: CASRARYGTGIGYTF. In DNA, the CDR3 is TGTGCCAGCAGAGCAAGATACGGGACAGGGATCGGCTACACCTTC.

This chain uses TRBV15 with TRBJ1-2; the match to TRBD1 covers 9 bases. CDR1 and CDR2 from the germline V gene are LNHNV and YYDKDF (reference sequence). The CDR3 is 14 amino acids. With V trimmed by 2 bases and J by 6 bases, 4 bases remained unmatched. CDR3 amino acids: CATSRPDRGDGYTF. The CDR3 DNA reads TGTGCCACCAGCAGACCGGACAGGGGAGATGGCTACACCTTC.